Listed below are T cell receptor beta chains from one sample, sequenced in a study of T cell changes during pregnancy in multiple sclerosis. Repertoires were generated with immunoSEQ multiplex PCR, while TCRdb's copy carries only in-frame clones and drops some. The sample consists of roughly 40,000 clones, around nine tenths of them appearing once. Source: peripheral blood, taken before pregnancy. The receptors come from a female donor with multiple sclerosis, enrolled in a pregnancy study. Each CDR3 is given with its conserved first and last residue. D genes are given only for firm matches. Size is omitted from some rows. Given values are once, few, many or a class for expanded clones.

V gene	clone size	D gene	J gene	CDR3 DNA	CDR3 protein
TRBV13	.	TRBD1	TRBJ2-2	TGTGCCAGCAGCCCAGGACAGGGATGGGAGCTGTTTTTT	CASSPGQGWELFF
TRBV11-2	.	.	TRBJ2-7	TGTGCCAGCAGCCAACCGGTCCTCGGAGCCTACGAGCAGTACTTC	CASSQPVLGAYEQYF
TRBV5-6	few	.	TRBJ1-2	TGTGCCAGCAGCTTGGAGATGGGAGGGAGAGGCTACACCTTC	CASSLEMGGRGYTF
TRBV30	.	.	TRBJ2-2	TGTGCCTGGAGCCCCGGGGGATCCGGGGAGCTGTTTTTT	CAWSPGGSGELFF
TRBV19	.	TRBD2	TRBJ2-1	TGTGCCAGTCGACTAGCGATAAGGTCTGGTGAGCAGTTCTTC	CASRLAIRSGEQFF
TRBV7-2	.	TRBD2	TRBJ2-5	TGTGCCAGCAGCCCCGGACTAGCCAGACAACAGACCCAGTACTTC	CASSPGLARQQTQYF
TRBV5-4	.	.	TRBJ2-1	TGTGCCAGCAGCGATGGCCGCAAAGTCTCCTACAATGAGCAGTTCTTC	CASSDGRKVSYNEQFF
TRBV7-2	.	TRBD2	TRBJ2-1	TGTGCCAGCAGCCCCAGCGGGAGTATCAAGGGCAATGAGCAGTTCTTC	CASSPSGSIKGNEQFF
TRBV6-5	.	.	TRBJ1-2	TGTGCCAGCAGTTTTTGGGGCCGTAACTATGGCTACACCTTC	CASSFWGRNYGYTF
TRBV7-9	.	TRBD2	TRBJ2-7	TGTGCCAGCAGAACCGATCTAGCGGGAGGAGACGAGCAGTACTTC	CASRTDLAGGDEQYF
TRBV2	.	TRBD1	TRBJ2-7	TGTGCCAGCAGTGAAGGAGACAGGGACTCCTACGAGCAGTACTTC	CASSEGDRDSYEQYF
TRBV5-1	.	.	TRBJ1-1	TGCGCCAGCAGCGTAATAAGCGGAACGGCTTTCTTT	CASSVISGTAFF
TRBV5-1	.	.	TRBJ2-5	TGCGCCAGCAGCTCGGGCCAAGAGACCCAGTACTTC	CASSSGQETQYF
TRBV4-2	.	.	TRBJ2-7	TGTGCCAGCAGCCTTAACTTCTGGGTACAGGGGGGGGTTCTAGCCCTGTTATACGAGCAGTACTTC	CASSLNFWVQGGVLALLYEQYF
TRBV7-7	.	.	TRBJ2-5	TGTGCTAGCAGCTTATTAGGAGTCGAGACCCAGTACTTC	CASSLLGVETQYF
TRBV6-6	few	TRBD1	TRBJ1-1	TGTGCCAGCAGTTACGGTCAGGGGGGAGCTTTCTTT	CASSYGQGGAFF
TRBV10-1	once	.	TRBJ2-7	TGCGCCAGCAGTGGAGGCTGGGGCGGGGGCCTCTCCTACGAGCAGTACTTC	CASSGGWGGGLSYEQYF
TRBV6-1	once	TRBD2	TRBJ2-7	TGTGCCAGCAGTACTAGCGGAGCCTACGAGCAGTACTTC	CASSTSGAYEQYF
TRBV7-3	.	TRBD1	TRBJ2-7	TGTGCCAGCAGCCTACAGACAGGGGTTTCCTACGAGCAGTACTTC	CASSLQTGVSYEQYF
TRBV10-3	.	.	TRBJ1-2	TGTGCCATCAGTGATTCGGCAGGAGGTAACTATGGCTACACCTTC	CAISDSAGGNYGYTF
TRBV5-6	.	.	TRBJ2-3	TGTGCCAGCAGCTTACCTCGAGGGGGACGGACCACAGATACGCAGTATTTT	CASSLPRGGRTTDTQYF
TRBV7-2	.	.	TRBJ2-1	TGTGCCAGCAGCTTAGTCGATGAGCAGTTCTTC	CASSLVDEQFF
TRBV10-3	.	.	TRBJ2-7	TGTGCCATCAGCCCCTCAGGGGCCTACGAGCAGTACTTC	CAISPSGAYEQYF
TRBV11-3	.	TRBD1	TRBJ2-1	TGTGCCAGCACCAAGACAGGGGGTAATGAGCAGTTCTTC	CASTKTGGNEQFF
TRBV6-1	.	.	TRBJ2-6	TGTGCCAGCAGTGAGTCGTCTGGGGCCAACGTCCTGACTTTC	CASSESSGANVLTF
TRBV4-3	once	TRBD2	TRBJ2-7	TGCGCCAGCAGCCAAGAGTTCGGGGGGTCCTACGAGCAGTACTTC	CASSQEFGGSYEQYF